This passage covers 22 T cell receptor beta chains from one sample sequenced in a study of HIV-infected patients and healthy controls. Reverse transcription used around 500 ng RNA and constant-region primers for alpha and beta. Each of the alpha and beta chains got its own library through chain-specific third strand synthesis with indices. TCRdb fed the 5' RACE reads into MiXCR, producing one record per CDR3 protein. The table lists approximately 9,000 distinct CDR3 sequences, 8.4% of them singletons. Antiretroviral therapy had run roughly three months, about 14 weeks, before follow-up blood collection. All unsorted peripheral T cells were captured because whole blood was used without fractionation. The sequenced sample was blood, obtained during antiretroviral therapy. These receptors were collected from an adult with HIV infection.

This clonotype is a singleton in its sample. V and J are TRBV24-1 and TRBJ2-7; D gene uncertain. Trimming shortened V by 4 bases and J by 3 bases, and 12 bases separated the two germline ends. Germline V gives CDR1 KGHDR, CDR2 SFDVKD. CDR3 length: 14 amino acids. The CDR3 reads CATSDTGPYYEQYF. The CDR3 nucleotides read TGTGCCACCAGTGACACCGGGCCCTACTACGAGCAGTACTTC.

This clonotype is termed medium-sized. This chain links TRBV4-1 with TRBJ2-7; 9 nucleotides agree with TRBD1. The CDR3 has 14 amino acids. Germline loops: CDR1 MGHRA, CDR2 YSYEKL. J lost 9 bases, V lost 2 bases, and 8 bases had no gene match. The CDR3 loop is CASSQSGQGQSQYF. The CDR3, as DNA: TGCGCCAGCAGCCAATCGGGACAGGGTCAGTCGCAGTACTTC.

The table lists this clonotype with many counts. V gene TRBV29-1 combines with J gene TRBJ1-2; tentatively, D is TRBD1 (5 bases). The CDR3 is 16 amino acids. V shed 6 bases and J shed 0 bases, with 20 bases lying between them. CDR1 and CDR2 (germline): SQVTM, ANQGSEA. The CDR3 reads CSVYVLATETNYGYTF. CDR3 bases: TGCAGCGTGTACGTCCTCGCGACAGAAACTAACTATGGCTACACCTTC.

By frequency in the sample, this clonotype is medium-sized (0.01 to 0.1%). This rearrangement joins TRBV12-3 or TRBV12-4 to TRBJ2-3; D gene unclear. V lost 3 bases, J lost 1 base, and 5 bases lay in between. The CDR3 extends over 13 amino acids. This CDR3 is CASSFERTDTQYF. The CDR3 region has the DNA TGTGCCAGCAGTTTTGAGCGCACAGATACGCAGTATTTT.

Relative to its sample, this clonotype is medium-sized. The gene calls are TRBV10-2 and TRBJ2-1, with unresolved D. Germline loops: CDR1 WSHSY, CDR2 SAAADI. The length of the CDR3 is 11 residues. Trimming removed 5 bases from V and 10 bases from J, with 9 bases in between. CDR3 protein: CASSILGEQFF. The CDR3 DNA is TGCGCCAGCAGTATATTAGGGGAGCAGTTCTTC.

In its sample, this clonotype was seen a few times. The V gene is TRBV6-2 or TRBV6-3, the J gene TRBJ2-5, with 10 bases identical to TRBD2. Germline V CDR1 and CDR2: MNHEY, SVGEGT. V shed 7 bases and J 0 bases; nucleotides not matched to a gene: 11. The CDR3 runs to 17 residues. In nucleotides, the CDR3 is TGTGCCAGCAACCTACGACCCGGGACTAGCGACCAAGAGACCCAGTACTTC. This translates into CASNLRPGTSDQETQYF.

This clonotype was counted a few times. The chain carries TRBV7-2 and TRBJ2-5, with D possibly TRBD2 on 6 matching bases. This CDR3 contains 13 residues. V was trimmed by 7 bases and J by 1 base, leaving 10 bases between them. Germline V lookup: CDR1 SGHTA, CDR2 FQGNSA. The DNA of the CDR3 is TGTGCCAGCAACCCCGGGAGCCAAGAGACCCAGTACTTC. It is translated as CASNPGSQETQYF.

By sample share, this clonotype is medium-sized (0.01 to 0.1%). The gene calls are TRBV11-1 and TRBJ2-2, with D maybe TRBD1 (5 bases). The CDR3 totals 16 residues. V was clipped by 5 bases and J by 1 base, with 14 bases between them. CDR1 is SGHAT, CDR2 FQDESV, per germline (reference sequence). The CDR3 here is CASSPPWGRNTGELFF. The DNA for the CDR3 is TGTGCCAGCAGCCCCCCCTGGGGCCGGAACACCGGGGAGCTGTTTTTT.

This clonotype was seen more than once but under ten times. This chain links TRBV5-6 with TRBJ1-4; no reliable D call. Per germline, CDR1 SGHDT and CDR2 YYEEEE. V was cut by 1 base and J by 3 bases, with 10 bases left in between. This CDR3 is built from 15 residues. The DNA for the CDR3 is TGTGCCAGCAGCTTGCCCGGAGCCTCTAATGAAAAACTGTTTTTT. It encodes CASSLPGASNEKLFF.

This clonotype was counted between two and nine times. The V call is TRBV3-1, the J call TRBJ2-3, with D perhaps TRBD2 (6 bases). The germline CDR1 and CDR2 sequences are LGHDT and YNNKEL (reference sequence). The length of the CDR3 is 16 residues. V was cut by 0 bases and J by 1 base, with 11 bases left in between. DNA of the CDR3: TGTGCCAGCAGCCAAGATTTTAAGCGGGGCACAGATACGCAGTATTTT. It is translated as CASSQDFKRGTDTQYF.

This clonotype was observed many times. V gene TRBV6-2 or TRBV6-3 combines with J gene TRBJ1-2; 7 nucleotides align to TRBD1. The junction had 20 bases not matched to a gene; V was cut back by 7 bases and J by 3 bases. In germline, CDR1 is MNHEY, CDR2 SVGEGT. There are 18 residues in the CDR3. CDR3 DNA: TGTGCCAGCAACCCAGGCCTCCCACCGACAGGGCCCTACTATGGCTACACCTTC. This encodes CASNPGLPPTGPYYGYTF.

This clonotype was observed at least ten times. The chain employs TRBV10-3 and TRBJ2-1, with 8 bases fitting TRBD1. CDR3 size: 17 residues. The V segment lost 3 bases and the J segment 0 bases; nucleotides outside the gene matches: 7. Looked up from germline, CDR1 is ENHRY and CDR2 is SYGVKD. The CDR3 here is CAISEFRTGSSYNEQFF. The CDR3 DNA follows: TGTGCCATCAGTGAATTCAGGACAGGGAGCTCCTACAATGAGCAGTTCTTC.

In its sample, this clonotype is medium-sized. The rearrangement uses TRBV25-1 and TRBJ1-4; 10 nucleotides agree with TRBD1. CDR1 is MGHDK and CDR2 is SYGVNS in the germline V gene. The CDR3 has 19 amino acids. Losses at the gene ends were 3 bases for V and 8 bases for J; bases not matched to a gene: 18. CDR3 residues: CASSDSSRPGQGRGEKLFF. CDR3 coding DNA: TGTGCCAGCAGTGATTCATCCCGACCGGGACAGGGGCGGGGGGAAAAACTGTTTTTT.

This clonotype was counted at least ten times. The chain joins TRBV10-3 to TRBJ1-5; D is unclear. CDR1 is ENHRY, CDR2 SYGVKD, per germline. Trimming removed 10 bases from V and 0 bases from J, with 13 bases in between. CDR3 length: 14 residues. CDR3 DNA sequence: TGTGCCACCACTCCAGAGTATAGCAATCAGCCCCAGCATTTT. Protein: CATTPEYSNQPQHF.

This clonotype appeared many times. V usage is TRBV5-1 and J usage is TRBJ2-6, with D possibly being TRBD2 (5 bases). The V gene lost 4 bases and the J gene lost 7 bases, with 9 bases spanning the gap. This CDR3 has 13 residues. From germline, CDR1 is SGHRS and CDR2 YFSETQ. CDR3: CASSPTGANVLTF. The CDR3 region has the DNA TGCGCCAGCAGCCCGACGGGAGCCAACGTCCTGACTTTC.

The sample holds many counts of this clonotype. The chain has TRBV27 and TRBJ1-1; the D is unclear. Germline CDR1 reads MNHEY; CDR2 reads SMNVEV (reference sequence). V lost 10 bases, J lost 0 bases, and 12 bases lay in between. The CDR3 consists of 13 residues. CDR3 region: CATAGEMNTEAFF. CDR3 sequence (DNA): TGTGCCACCGCAGGAGAAATGAACACTGAAGCTTTCTTT.

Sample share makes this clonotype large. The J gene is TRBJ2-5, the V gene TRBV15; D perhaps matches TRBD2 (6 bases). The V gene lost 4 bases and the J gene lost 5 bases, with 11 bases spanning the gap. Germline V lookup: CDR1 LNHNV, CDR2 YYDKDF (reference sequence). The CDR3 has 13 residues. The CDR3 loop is CATSKIGGETQYF. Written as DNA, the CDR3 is TGTGCCACCAGCAAAATTGGAGGGGAGACCCAGTACTTC.

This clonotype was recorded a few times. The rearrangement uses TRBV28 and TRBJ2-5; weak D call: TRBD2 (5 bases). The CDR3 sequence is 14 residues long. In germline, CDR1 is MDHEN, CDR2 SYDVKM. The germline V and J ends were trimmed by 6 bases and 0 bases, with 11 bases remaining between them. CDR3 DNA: TGTGCCAGCAGCCAAGCGGACTACCAAGAGACCCAGTACTTC. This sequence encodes CASSQADYQETQYF.

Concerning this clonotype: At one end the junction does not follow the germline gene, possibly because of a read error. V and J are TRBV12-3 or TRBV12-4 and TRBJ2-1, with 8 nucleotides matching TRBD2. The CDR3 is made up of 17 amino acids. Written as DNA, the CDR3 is TGTGCCAGCAGCTTAGTCGGCGGGGGGTCCTCCTACAATGAGCAGTTCTTC. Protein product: CASSLVGGGSSYNEQFF.

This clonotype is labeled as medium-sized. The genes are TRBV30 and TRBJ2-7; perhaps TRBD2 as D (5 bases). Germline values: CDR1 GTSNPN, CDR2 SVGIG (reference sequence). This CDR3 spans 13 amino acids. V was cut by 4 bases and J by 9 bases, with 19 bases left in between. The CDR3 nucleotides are TGTGCCTGGAACCCTCGGGGAAGGTCGGTGCAGTACTTC. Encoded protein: CAWNPRGRSVQYF.

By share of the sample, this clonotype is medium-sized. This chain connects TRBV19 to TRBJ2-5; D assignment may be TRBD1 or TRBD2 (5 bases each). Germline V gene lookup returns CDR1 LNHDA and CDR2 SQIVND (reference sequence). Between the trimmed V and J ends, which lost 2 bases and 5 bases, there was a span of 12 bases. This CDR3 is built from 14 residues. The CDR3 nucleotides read TGTGCCAGTAGTATAAAGGGACCGGAGGAGACCCAGTACTTC. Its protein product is CASSIKGPEETQYF. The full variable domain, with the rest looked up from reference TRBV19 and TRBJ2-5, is DGGITQSPKYLFRKEGQNVTLSCEQNLNHDAMYWYRQDPGQGLRLIYYSQIVNDFQKGDIAEGYSVSREKKESFPLTVTSAQKNPTAFYLCASSIKGPEETQYFGPGTRLLVL.

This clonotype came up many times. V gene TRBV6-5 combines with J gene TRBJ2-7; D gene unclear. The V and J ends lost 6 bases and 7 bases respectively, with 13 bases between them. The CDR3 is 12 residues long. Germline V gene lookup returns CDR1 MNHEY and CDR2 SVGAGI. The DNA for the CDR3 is TGTGCCAGCAGCCAATGGGGTGGAGAGCAGTACTTC. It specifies CASSQWGGEQYF.